This T cell receptor beta chain was identified in a study of blood T cells in healthy people across ages. It was with a sample-barcoded 5' primer and a J-beta primer mix that a second PCR of roughly 7 to 12 cycles was run. MiXCR, run by TCRdb on the 5' RACE reads, gives a single entry per CDR3 protein. This sample has roughly 720,000 distinct CDR3 sequences; 53% occur once, and the top ten carry roughly two fifths. This clonotype was recorded a few times. Germline V gene lookup returns CDR1 SGHRS and CDR2 YFSETQ. V was clipped by 0 bases and J by 3 bases, with 12 bases between them. The CDR3 sequence is 15 residues long.

The chain employs TRBV5-1 and TRBJ1-2, with D possibly TRBD1 on 5 matching bases. The origin of this receptor is a man at least 80 years old in good health. Sequencing input: blood. The CDR3 loop reads CASSLASGFDYGYTF. In nucleotides, the CDR3 is TGCGCCAGCAGCTTGGCCTCAGGGTTTGACTATGGCTACACCTTC.